The T cell receptor (beta chain) under discussion was sequenced for a study of T-cell reconstitution after alpha-beta-depleted transplantation in children. This clonotype was observed many times. Its target is not known. The V gene lost 3 bases and the J gene lost 9 bases, with 11 bases spanning the gap. This CDR3 has 11 residues. CDR1 SQVTM and CDR2 ANQGSEA come from the germline V gene. Study-level results: Reportedly, roughly two months post-transplant, alpha-beta T cells arose from several hundred expanded graft clones. Fresh T-cell production supplied most of the T-cell counts and diversity seen one year after transplant. At day 60, the high TCRbeta diversity found in some patients originated from recipient T cells and thymic progenitors that had survived.

Researchers prepared the TCRbeta library using unique molecular identifiers, the study reports. TCRdb processed the PCR reads anew with MiXCR; each CDR3 protein has one entry. This table has some 600,000 distinct CDR3 sequences, 10% to 15% appearing once. The TCR originated in a male patient younger than 18 who had a stem cell transplant for acute myeloid leukemia, so the T cells may come from the graft donor. Material: PBMCs, mostly from graft donor cells, obtained 360 days after TCRalphabeta/CD19-depleted stem cell transplant. The V and J genes are TRBV29-1 and TRBJ2-5; tentative D call: TRBD2 (5 bases). The CDR3 bases are TGCAGCGTTGATGACGGGGTGTCCCAGTACTTC. This encodes CSVDDGVSQYF.